The sequence of this TCR beta chain was determined in a study of blood T cell repertoires in COVID-19. Sequencing was performed with immunoSEQ multiplex PCR; in TCRdb, only in-frame clones are kept and a portion is missing. Counted here are about 280,000 clones, under 95% occurring once; the ten biggest clones make up 2.5% to 3%. Germline assignment: CDR1 LNHDA and CDR2 SQIVND (reference sequence). Unmatched junction bases numbered 8, after V lost 4 bases and J lost 5 bases. The CDR3 is made up of 17 amino acids. Assignments of participants to cohorts depended upon their own reported clinical history.

V and J are TRBV19 and TRBJ2-1; TRBD2 aligns across 13 bases. This receptor was identified in a man aged 35-49 years who had been exposed to COVID-19. Source material: PBMCs or T cells enriched from blood (not recorded which). CDR3 in amino acids: CASSTVGTSGTNNEQFF. In nucleotides, the CDR3 is TGTGCCAGTAGTACCGTTGGGACTAGCGGGACCAACAATGAGCAGTTCTTC.